A single sample gave rise to the 2 T cell receptor beta chains below, sequenced in a study of human T cells and chemical hapten exposure. Unfractionated whole blood yielded total RNA. Separate cDNA molecules received unique molecular identifiers, which the library attached to them. TCRdb reprocessed the reads with MiXCR, giving one entry per CDR3 protein. This table has 100,000 to 150,000 distinct CDR3 sequences, around 8.5% appearing once. Material for sequencing was whole blood. These receptors came from a human donor in good health. Some clones in this sample may be carry-over from other donors' samples.

In this sample, this clonotype turned up many times. The chain carries TRBV7-6 and TRBJ2-1, with 9 bases matching TRBD1. The CDR3 consists of 16 residues. Trimming took 4 bases from V and 4 from J; bases not matched to a gene: 8. Germline values: CDR1 SGHVS, CDR2 FNYEAQ. The CDR3 sequence is CASSSFSGTGYNEQFF. CDR3 DNA: TGTGCCAGCAGCTCCTTCAGCGGGACAGGGTACAATGAGCAGTTCTTC. The full variable domain, its missing parts supplied by reference TRBV7-6 and TRBJ2-1, is GAGVSQSPRYKVTKRGQDVALRCDPISGHVSLYWYRQALGQGPEFLTYFNYEAQQDKSGLPNDRFSAERPEGSISTLTIQRTEQRDSAMYRCASSSFSGTGYNEQFFGPGTRLTVL.

This clonotype was detected only a few times. The chain combines TRBV19 with TRBJ1-5; D possibly corresponds to TRBD1 (5 bases). The V end was cut by 7 bases, the J end by 1 base, with 14 bases between. The CDR3 has 15 amino acids. Per germline, CDR1 LNHDA and CDR2 SQIVND (reference sequence). The DNA of the CDR3 is TGTGCCAGTACGGGCAGGGTGAAAAGCAATCAGCCCCAGCATTTT. Encoded protein: CASTGRVKSNQPQHF.